The present T cell receptor beta chain was sequenced within a study of shared clonotypes between healthy human individuals. Repertoires were generated with immunoSEQ multiplex PCR, while TCRdb's copy carries only in-frame clones and drops some. The data contain fewer than 1 million clones, 90% to 98% of them seen just once; the ten biggest clones take up over 0.2%. Only CD45RO-negative cells positively selected for CCR7 counted as naive CD8 cells, so terminally differentiated effector memory CD45RA+ cells were excluded. The source of this sequence is a young man in good health. Sequencing was carried out using naive CD8+ T cells sorted from blood.

The CDR3 DNA reads TGTGCCATCAGTGACAGCGCGAGTTACAATGAGCAGTTCTTC. This gives the protein CAISDSASYNEQFF. The chain employs TRBV10-3 and TRBJ2-1; D gene uncertain. CDR1 and CDR2 (germline): ENHRY, SYGVKD. Trimming stripped 3 bases from V and 4 bases from J, with 10 bases between. The CDR3 is made up of 14 amino acids.